The rows below give T cell receptor beta chains drawn from one sample of a study of blood T cell repertoires in COVID-19. TCRdb's copy holds only in-frame clones and misses some; the assay was immunoSEQ multiplex PCR. The top ten hold around 10% of the sample, which has 35,000 or so clones, under 90% seen once. The sample comprised peripheral blood. All receptors come from a man aged 65-85 years with acute or convalescent COVID-19. Both conserved end residues are part of each CDR3. The D gene is left open where the match is weak. Clone size is stated in some rows and not others, as once, few, many or a class when expanded.

clone_size	v_call	j_call	d_call	cdr3_nt	cdr3_aa
-	TRBV2	TRBJ1-1	TRBD1	TGTGCCAGCAGTGCTGCAGGGGGATACACTGAAGCTTTCTTT	CASSAAGGYTEAFF
-	TRBV5-4	TRBJ2-1	-	TGTGCCAGCAGCTTGTGGGGAGTGGGGAATGAGCAGTTCTTC	CASSLWGVGNEQFF
-	TRBV19	TRBJ1-6	TRBD1	TGTGCCAGTAGTTCAAAGGACAGGGGGACTTCACCCCTCCACTTT	CASSSKDRGTSPLHF
few	TRBV11-2	TRBJ1-6	TRBD1	TGTGCCAGCAGTCGGGACAGGGTAGTTTCACCCCTCCACTTT	CASSRDRVVSPLHF
-	TRBV5-1	TRBJ2-5	-	TGCGCCAGCAGCTTGGCCTTACAACAAGAGACCCAGTACTTC	CASSLALQQETQYF
few	TRBV19	TRBJ2-1	TRBD2	TGTGCCAGTAGTGGGGGGACTAGCGGGAGTGATGAGCAGTTCTTC	CASSGGTSGSDEQFF
once	TRBV7-2	TRBJ2-1	TRBD2	TGTGCCAGCAGCTTGCGTAGCGGGAGGATCTATGAGCAGTTCTTC	CASSLRSGRIYEQFF
-	TRBV24-1	TRBJ2-2	-	TGTGCCACCAGGGCAGGGCATGGCACCGGGGAGCTGTTTTTT	CATRAGHGTGELFF
-	TRBV18	TRBJ2-1	TRBD1	TGTGCCAGCTCTTCGGGACAGGGGGCGCACAATGAGCAGTTCTTC	CASSSGQGAHNEQFF
-	TRBV6-5	TRBJ2-1	-	TGTGCCAGCAGTTCCCTAGCCAATGAGCAGTTCTTC	CASSSLANEQFF
once	TRBV7-9	TRBJ2-7	TRBD2	TGTGCCAGCAGACGTAGCGGGAACGACGAGCAGTACTTC	CASRRSGNDEQYF
-	TRBV7-6	TRBJ2-7	TRBD1	TGTGCCAGCAGCTTTCATACAGGGGGTACCTCCTACGAGCAGTACTTC	CASSFHTGGTSYEQYF
-	TRBV12-5	TRBJ2-5	TRBD2	TGTGCTAGTGGTTTGGACGGACTAGCGGGGACAATGGCCCAGTACTTC	CASGLDGLAGTMAQYF
-	TRBV29-1	TRBJ2-6	-	TGCAGCGTGCCAAGTAGGGGTTCCGGGGCCAACGTCCTGACTTTC	CSVPSRGSGANVLTF
-	TRBV7-2	TRBJ1-2	-	TGTGCCAGCAGCGGGGGGTCAGGGCGGTATGGCTACACCTTC	CASSGGSGRYGYTF
-	TRBV27	TRBJ2-1	TRBD2	TGTGCCAGCAAACGGAATTTAGCGGGAGTGGGAAATGAGCAGTTCTTC	CASKRNLAGVGNEQFF
-	TRBV18	TRBJ1-2	TRBD1	TGTGCCAGCTCACCACCAGGACAGGGGCGATACGGCTACACCTTC	CASSPPGQGRYGYTF
-	TRBV7-9	TRBJ2-5	TRBD2	TGTGCCAGCAGCTTCACTAGCGGGAGTGGTGAGACCCAGTACTTC	CASSFTSGSGETQYF
once	TRBV6-4	TRBJ2-1	-	TGTGCCAGCAGTGAGACAGGGGGGACTAGCAATGAGCAGTTCTTC	CASSETGGTSNEQFF
-	TRBV11-1	TRBJ2-3	TRBD2	TGTGCCAGCAGCCCCACGGGACTAGGATGGAGAGATACGCAGTATTTT	CASSPTGLGWRDTQYF
-	TRBV7-2	TRBJ2-1	TRBD2	TGTGCCAGCAGCCTTAGCGGGACCTCCTACAATGAGCAGTTCTTC	CASSLSGTSYNEQFF
-	TRBV6-1	TRBJ2-7	TRBD1	TGTGCCAGCAGTGATAGTGGGACAGGGGTCCACGAGCAGTACTTC	CASSDSGTGVHEQYF
-	TRBV7-8	TRBJ2-1	TRBD2	TGTGCCAGCAGCCTCCTCGGGACTAGCGGGTACAATGAGCAGTTCTTC	CASSLLGTSGYNEQFF
-	TRBV5-6	TRBJ2-3	-	TGTGCCAGCAGCTTGGGGGCCCACACAGATACGCAGTATTTT	CASSLGAHTDTQYF
-	TRBV27	TRBJ2-5	-	TGTGCCAGCACCCCCCGGGCGGGGGCAGCGGACTACCAAGAGACCCAGTACTTC	CASTPRAGAADYQETQYF
-	TRBV11-2	TRBJ2-5	TRBD1	TGTGCCAGCAGCTTAGCCCGGGACAGGGGAGAGACCCAGTACTTC	CASSLARDRGETQYF
-	TRBV5-1	TRBJ1-1	-	TGCGCCAGCAGCTCGTCCGACAGTGAAGCTTTCTTT	CASSSSDSEAFF
-	TRBV7-6	TRBJ2-7	TRBD2	TGTGCCAGCAGCTTAGTAGTAGCGGGAGGGCCCGGGCAGTACTTC	CASSLVVAGGPGQYF
-	TRBV18	TRBJ2-2	TRBD2	TGTGCCAGCTCACCAGGGAGGCGGGAGGGCAACGGGGAGCTGTTTTTT	CASSPGRREGNGELFF
-	TRBV9	TRBJ1-2	TRBD1	TGTGCCAGCAGCCCCGGGGACAGGGATGGCTACACCTTC	CASSPGDRDGYTF
-	TRBV11-2	TRBJ1-6	TRBD1	TGTGCCAGCAGCACGTTGGACAGGGACTATTCACCCCTCCACTTT	CASSTLDRDYSPLHF
-	TRBV18	TRBJ1-1	-	TGTGCCAGCTCACCACCGTTAACTGAAGCTTTCTTT	CASSPPLTEAFF
once	TRBV21-1	TRBJ1-5	-	TGTGCCAGCAGCAAAGATAGAGGGTATCAGCCCCAGCATTTT	CASSKDRGYQPQHF
-	TRBV28	TRBJ1-2	TRBD1	TGTGCCAGCAGTATAGACAGGGCCTATGGCTACACCTTC	CASSIDRAYGYTF
-	TRBV6-2/TRBV6-3	TRBJ1-5	-	TGTGCCAGCAGTTACTTCCCCGATCAGCCCCAGCATTTT	CASSYFPDQPQHF
-	TRBV27	TRBJ2-7	TRBD2	TGTGCCAGCACCGTCGGACTAGCGGGAGAGGGCCCCTACGAGCAGTACTTC	CASTVGLAGEGPYEQYF
few	TRBV5-1	TRBJ2-2	-	TGCGCCAGCGAGGCCCAGGGAGGCACCGGGGAGCTGTTTTTT	CASEAQGGTGELFF
once	TRBV5-5	TRBJ2-7	TRBD1	TGTGCCAGCAGCCGATCCGGGACAGGGCCCTACGAGCAGTACTTC	CASSRSGTGPYEQYF
-	TRBV5-8	TRBJ1-2	TRBD1	TGTGCCAGCAGCCCGGACAGGAACTATGGCTACACCTTC	CASSPDRNYGYTF
-	TRBV9	TRBJ1-3	TRBD1	TGTGCCAGCAGCGTTACCCAGGGGGCCTCCTCTGGAAACACCATATATTTT	CASSVTQGASSGNTIYF
-	TRBV28	TRBJ2-1	TRBD2	TGTGCCAGTTTCCTAGCGGGAGCTACGAATGAGCAGTTCTTC	CASFLAGATNEQFF
-	TRBV7-6	TRBJ1-2	TRBD1	TGTGCCAGCAGCTTAGAGGGGCAGGGGGCGAATGGCTACACCTTC	CASSLEGQGANGYTF
-	TRBV6-5	TRBJ1-5	-	TGTGCCAGCAGTTACTCTTTAGTGGCGGATCAGCCCCAGCATTTT	CASSYSLVADQPQHF
few	TRBV24-1	TRBJ1-1	-	TGTGCCACCAGTGAGGGAGACGGGAACACTGAAGCTTTCTTT	CATSEGDGNTEAFF
once	TRBV9	TRBJ2-5	-	TGTGCCAGCAGCGTCCGTATCGGGGAGACCCAGTACTTC	CASSVRIGETQYF
once	TRBV7-9	TRBJ1-2	-	TGTGCCAGCAGCTTAGGTGGACGGGGGTTTGGCTACACCTTC	CASSLGGRGFGYTF
-	TRBV15	TRBJ2-1	-	TGTGCCACCAGCAGAGATCTAGCTAGCACATACAATGAGCAGTTCTTC	CATSRDLASTYNEQFF
-	TRBV11-3	TRBJ2-1	TRBD1	TGTGCCAGCAGCCCAGATGGACAGGGGTTCTACAATGAGCAGTTCTTC	CASSPDGQGFYNEQFF
-	TRBV10-3	TRBJ2-7	TRBD2	TGTGCCATCAGTGAGCTGAGTCCGGGACTAGTCTACGAGCAGTACTTC	CAISELSPGLVYEQYF
-	TRBV5-1	TRBJ2-3	-	TGCGCCAGCAGTCAAGGGGATATTCGCACAGATACGCAGTATTTT	CASSQGDIRTDTQYF
once	TRBV2	TRBJ1-1	-	TGTGCCAGCAGTGTATCAGAGAACACTGAAGCTTTCTTT	CASSVSENTEAFF
once	TRBV5-1	TRBJ1-4	-	TGCGCCAGCAGCTTGAGACAGTACGGTGAAAAACTGTTTTTT	CASSLRQYGEKLFF
once	TRBV19	TRBJ1-2	TRBD1	TGTGCCACTAGATCAGGGGGAGGCGACTATGGCTACACCTTC	CATRSGGGDYGYTF
-	TRBV27	TRBJ2-7	TRBD1	TGTGCCAGCAGTTTAGGGGGACAGTTTATCTACGAGCAGTACTTC	CASSLGGQFIYEQYF
once	TRBV7-2	TRBJ2-7	TRBD2	TGTGCCAGCAGCTTCCGGACTAGCTCCTACGAGCAGTACTTC	CASSFRTSSYEQYF
-	TRBV9	TRBJ2-1	TRBD2	TGTGCCAGCAGCGTAGTAGCGGGAGGGACATCCTACAATGAGCAGTTCTTC	CASSVVAGGTSYNEQFF
-	TRBV5-4	TRBJ2-7	TRBD2	TGTGCCAGCAGCCGGGGGGGCAGGGGAACCGACGAGCAGTACTTC	CASSRGGRGTDEQYF
-	TRBV16	TRBJ1-2	TRBD1	TGTGCCAGCAGCCAATCAATGGCAGGGGGAGGATTTGCTAACTATGGCTACACCTTC	CASSQSMAGGGFANYGYTF
-	TRBV24-1	TRBJ2-3	-	TGTGCCACCACCTCTGGGGGAGGTCGTACGCAGTATTTT	CATTSGGGRTQYF
-	TRBV6-2/TRBV6-3	TRBJ1-2	TRBD1	TGTGCCAGCAGTTACCCAGGGACAGCTCCTATCTATGGCTACACCTTC	CASSYPGTAPIYGYTF